The 18 T cell receptor beta chains reported below all come from one sample, sequenced in a study of Tregs in tolerant kidney transplant recipients. The assay was immunoSEQ multiplex PCR, and TCRdb's table has in-frame clones only and misses some. The sample carries just under 65,000 clones, more than 95% recorded once. The specimen comprised Tregs from blood, sampled before the transplant. These receptors came from a human donor who received a combined kidney and bone marrow transplant.

The chain combines TRBV11-3 with TRBJ2-2; D may be TRBD2 (5 bases). CDR1 is SGHNT and CDR2 is YENEEA in the germline V gene. Trimming left V 6 bases short and J 5 bases short, with 13 bases between. The CDR3 length is 14 residues. The CDR3 DNA is TGTGCCAGCAGAACCGCACGAGGGACCGGGGAGCTGTTTTTT. Its translation: CASRTARGTGELFF.

The rearrangement uses TRBV30 and TRBJ1-1; D ambiguous. The CDR3 loop spans 15 amino acids. In germline, CDR1 is GTSNPN, CDR2 SVGIG (reference sequence). Trimming left V 0 bases short and J 1 base short, with 12 bases between. The CDR3 sequence: CAWSVRLGGNTEAFF. For the CDR3, the DNA is TGTGCCTGGAGTGTACGATTAGGAGGGAACACTGAAGCTTTCTTT.

This chain uses TRBV7-2 with TRBJ2-5, with D possibly matching TRBD2 (5 bases). Per germline, CDR1 SGHTA and CDR2 FQGNSA. The CDR3 extends over 15 amino acids. Between the trimmed V and J ends, which lost 3 bases and 4 bases, there was a span of 15 bases. DNA of the CDR3: TGTGCCAGCAGCTTCGAGGTGCAGGCGGGAGAGACCCAGTACTTC. It encodes CASSFEVQAGETQYF.

The V and J genes are TRBV7-2 and TRBJ1-2, with D perhaps TRBD1 (6 bases). Germline V CDR1 and CDR2: SGHTA, FQGNSA. Trimming took off 5 bases at V and 0 bases at J, with 19 bases between the two ends. This CDR3 has 17 residues. The CDR3 reads CASSVGGGRGANYGYTF. The CDR3 nucleotides are TGTGCCAGCAGCGTAGGGGGAGGGAGAGGAGCTAACTATGGCTACACCTTC.

The chain employs TRBV9 and TRBJ2-5; TRBD1 might be the D (7 bases). This CDR3 comprises 14 residues. The ends were cut back, 4 bases at V and 4 bases at J, with 14 bases in the middle. Looked up from germline, CDR1 is SGDLS and CDR2 is YYNGEE. The CDR3 sequence: CASSSRGASETQYF. The CDR3 DNA reads as TGTGCCAGCAGCTCCAGGGGGGCCTCAGAGACCCAGTACTTC. Together with reference TRBV9 and TRBJ2-5, the CDR3 gives the full variable domain: DSGVTQTPKHLITATGQRVTLRCSPRSGDLSVYWYQQSLDQGLQFLIQYYNGEERAKGNILERFSAQQFPDLHSELNLSSLELGDSALYFCASSSRGASETQYFGPGTRLLVL.

This chain connects TRBV18 to TRBJ1-5; D might be TRBD1 (5 bases). The germline gives CDR1 KGHSH, CDR2 LQKENI. The V end was cut by 4 bases, the J end by 7 bases, with 17 bases between. This CDR3 spans 15 amino acids. CDR3 in amino acids: CASSLNGGIEQPQHF. The CDR3 DNA sequence: TGTGCCAGCTCACTAAACGGGGGGATAGAACAGCCCCAGCATTTT.

This clone was picked up one time. The chain employs TRBV7-9 and TRBJ1-1; D is ambiguous. This CDR3 region has 17 residues. Germline CDR1 and CDR2: SEHNR and FQNEAQ (reference sequence). Trimming took off 4 bases at V and 0 bases at J, with 18 bases between the two ends. CDR3 nucleotide sequence: TGTGCCAGCAGCTCACGCAAAAGTTCGAGAATGAACACTGAAGCTTTCTTT. Residues: CASSSRKSSRMNTEAFF. The entire variable domain, with the rest obtained from reference TRBV7-9 and TRBJ1-1, is as follows: DTGVSQNPRHKITKRGQNVTFRCDPISEHNRLYWYRQTLGQGPEFLTYFQNEAQLEKSRLLSDRFSAERPKGSFSTLEIQRTEQGDSAMYLCASSSRKSSRMNTEAFFGQGTRLTVV.

This chain joins TRBV4-1 and TRBJ1-2, with D unresolved. The CDR3 is 19 residues long. The germline V and J ends were trimmed by 2 bases and 3 bases, with 25 bases remaining between them. Germline assignment: CDR1 MGHRA and CDR2 YSYEKL. The CDR3 DNA is TGCGCCAGCAGCCAACCCAAGTCAATCGGCGGCAGCTCCCACTATGGCTACACCTTC. It encodes CASSQPKSIGGSSHYGYTF.

The V call is TRBV10-2, the J call TRBJ1-5, with D perhaps TRBD1 (6 bases). Trimming pared 2 bases from V and 6 bases from J, leaving 11 bases between. CDR3 length: 14 amino acids. Germline CDR1 WSHSY, CDR2 SAAADI. The CDR3 DNA follows: TGCGCCAGCAGTGAGGGACAGATAGCTCAGCCCCAGCATTTT. It yields the protein CASSEGQIAQPQHF.

The CDR3 loop reads CASSLAGPTAGGTQYF. The CDR3 DNA follows: TGTGCCAGCAGCTTAGCGGGGCCCACCGCGGGAGGGACCCAGTACTTC. This sequence joins TRBV7-8 and TRBJ2-5, with 8 bases lining up with TRBD2. The V gene's germline CDR1 is SGHVS and CDR2 FQNEAQ. After removal of 0 bases from V and 7 bases from J, the junction contained 10 bases not matched to a gene. The CDR3 totals 16 residues.

This sequence joins TRBV7-8 and TRBJ2-7; D is perhaps TRBD2 (5 bases). In germline, CDR1 is SGHVS, CDR2 FQNEAQ. The CDR3 has 15 amino acids. V lost 2 bases and J 6 bases, leaving 17 bases between the germline ends. The CDR3 coding sequence is TGTGCCAGCAGCTTAATCCTGCGAGGGTTGAGCGAGCAGTACTTC. Its translation is CASSLILRGLSEQYF.

V is TRBV7-3 and J is TRBJ2-6; 8 bases are shared with TRBD1. The germline CDR1 and CDR2 sequences are SGHTA and FQGTGA. The J segment lost 0 bases and the V segment lost 5 bases, leaving 6 bases of the junction unmatched. This CDR3 comprises 17 residues. CDR3 protein: CASSPRGRLSGANVLTF. As DNA, the CDR3 is TGTGCCAGCAGCCCCAGGGGGCGCCTCTCTGGGGCCAACGTCCTGACTTTC.

The chain carries TRBV28 and TRBJ1-5; D call uncertain. The germline gives CDR1 MDHEN, CDR2 SYDVKM. The V and J ends lost 7 bases and 4 bases respectively, with 23 bases between them. The CDR3 totals 17 residues. The CDR3 sequence: CASNTLRRSHGNQPQHF. CDR3 DNA sequence: TGTGCCAGCAACACGCTACGACGGAGCCATGGGAATCAGCCCCAGCATTTT.

V and J are TRBV6-1 and TRBJ2-7, with a tentative D call TRBD2 (6 bases). Germline CDR1 MNHNS, CDR2 SASEGT. This CDR3 has 13 residues. The germline V and J ends were trimmed by 9 bases and 0 bases, with 12 bases remaining between them. For the CDR3, the DNA is TGTGCCAGTACTCGGGACTTCTCCTACGAGCAGTACTTC. The encoded protein is CASTRDFSYEQYF.

This clone was detected only once. The chain links TRBV7-2 to TRBJ2-1; 7 bases are a match to TRBD1. The length of the CDR3 is 17 residues. Germline trimming cut 0 bases from V and 8 bases from J; bases unmatched to any gene: 13. Germline V gene data show CDR1 as SGHTA and CDR2 as FQGNSA. CDR3 DNA: TGTGCCAGCAGCTTAGCCCGAACGGGACAGAGATCTGATGAGCAGTTCTTC. This encodes CASSLARTGQRSDEQFF.

This clone was recorded once. The chain employs TRBV18 and TRBJ2-7; 13 bases align to TRBD2. V trimming: 5 bases; J trimming: 6 bases; junction bases outside the gene matches: 13. The length of the CDR3 is 17 residues. Germline values: CDR1 KGHSH, CDR2 LQKENI. DNA of the CDR3: TGTGCCAGCTCATCCGGACTAGCGGGAGTGTTTATACGCGAGCAGTACTTC. Translated, it gives CASSSGLAGVFIREQYF. Full variable domain (missing parts from reference TRBV18 and TRBJ2-7): NAGVMQNPRHLVRRRGQEARLRCSPMKGHSHVYWYRQLPEEGLKFMVYLQKENIIDESGMPKERFSAEFPKEGPSILRIQQVVRGDSAAYFCASSSGLAGVFIREQYFGPGTRLTVT.

V and J are TRBV15 and TRBJ2-1, with 8 nucleotides matching TRBD2. The CDR3 contains 13 residues. The germline V gene encodes CDR1 LNHNV and CDR2 YYDKDF (reference sequence). With V trimmed by 3 bases and J by 9 bases, 4 bases remained unmatched. CDR3 amino acids: CATSSRSGGEQFF. As DNA, the CDR3 is TGTGCCACCAGCAGCCGGAGCGGGGGTGAGCAGTTCTTC.

CDR3 sequence (DNA): TGTGCCAGCAGCTTGTCTCACGAGCAGTACTTC. This codes for CASSLSHEQYF. The chain has TRBV5-6 and TRBJ2-7; no clear D gene. V was clipped by 1 base and J by 5 bases, with 4 bases between them. CDR3 length: 11 residues. Germline V CDR1 and CDR2: SGHDT, YYEEEE.